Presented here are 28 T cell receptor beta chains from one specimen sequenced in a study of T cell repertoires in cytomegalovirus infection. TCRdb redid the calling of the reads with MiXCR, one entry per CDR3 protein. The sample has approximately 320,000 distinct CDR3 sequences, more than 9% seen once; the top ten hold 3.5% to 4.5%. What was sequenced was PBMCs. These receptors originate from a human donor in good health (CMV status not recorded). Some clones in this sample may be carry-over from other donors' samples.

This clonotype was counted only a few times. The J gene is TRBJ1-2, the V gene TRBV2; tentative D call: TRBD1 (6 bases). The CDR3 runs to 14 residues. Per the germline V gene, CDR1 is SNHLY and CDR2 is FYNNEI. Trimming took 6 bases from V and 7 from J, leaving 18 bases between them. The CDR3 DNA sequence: TGTGCCAGCAGCCTCGCGGGGGGGGGCTTTGGCTACACCTTC. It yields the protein CASSLAGGGFGYTF.

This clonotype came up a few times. In nucleotides, the CDR3 is TGTGCCAGCCAGCGGGGCCAAGAGACCCAGTACTTC. Protein: CASQRGQETQYF. This chain uses TRBV12-3 or TRBV12-4 with TRBJ2-5; TRBD2 agrees at 7 bases. The CDR3 has 12 residues. The ends lost 8 bases at V and 1 base at J; junction bases unmatched: 1.

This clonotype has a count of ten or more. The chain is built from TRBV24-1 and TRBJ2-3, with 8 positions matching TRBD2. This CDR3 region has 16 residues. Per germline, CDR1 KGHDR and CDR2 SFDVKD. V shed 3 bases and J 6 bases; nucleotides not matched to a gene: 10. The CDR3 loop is CATSDVSGMPRDTQYF. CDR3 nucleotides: TGTGCCACCAGTGATGTTAGCGGGATGCCCCGGGATACGCAGTATTTT.

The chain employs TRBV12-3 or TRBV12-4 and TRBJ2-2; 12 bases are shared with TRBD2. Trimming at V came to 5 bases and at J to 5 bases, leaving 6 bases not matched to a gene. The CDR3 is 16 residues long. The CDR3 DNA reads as TGTGCCAGCAGTGTGACTAGCGGGAGACTTACCGGGGAGCTGTTTTTT. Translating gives CASSVTSGRLTGELFF.

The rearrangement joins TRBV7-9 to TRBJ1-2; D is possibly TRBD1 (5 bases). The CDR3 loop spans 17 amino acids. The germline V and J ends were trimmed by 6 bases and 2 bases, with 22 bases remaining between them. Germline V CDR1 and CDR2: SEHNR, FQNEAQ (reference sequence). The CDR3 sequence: CASRGPGGGNSNYGYTF. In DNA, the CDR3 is TGTGCCAGCAGGGGCCCCGGCGGGGGTAATTCCAACTATGGCTACACCTTC.

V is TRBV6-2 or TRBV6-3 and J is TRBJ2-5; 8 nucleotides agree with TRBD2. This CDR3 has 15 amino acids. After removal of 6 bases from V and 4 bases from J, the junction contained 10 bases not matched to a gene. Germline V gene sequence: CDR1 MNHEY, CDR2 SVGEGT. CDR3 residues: CASSRPGGVRETQYF. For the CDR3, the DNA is TGTGCCAGCAGCCGGCCGGGGGGGGTGCGAGAGACCCAGTACTTC.

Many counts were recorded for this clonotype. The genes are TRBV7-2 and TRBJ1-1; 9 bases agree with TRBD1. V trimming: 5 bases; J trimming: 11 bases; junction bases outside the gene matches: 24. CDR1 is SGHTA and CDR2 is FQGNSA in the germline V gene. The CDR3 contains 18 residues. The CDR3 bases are TGTGCCAGCAGCACACCGGGACAGGGATCAGGCGACCCCCTCTCGGCTTTCTTT. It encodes CASSTPGQGSGDPLSAFF. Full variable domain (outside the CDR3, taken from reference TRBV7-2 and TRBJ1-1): GAGVSQSPSNKVTEKGKDVELRCDPISGHTALYWYRQSLGQGLEFLIYFQGNSAPDKSGLPSDRFSAERTGGSVSTLTIQRTQQEDSAVYLCASSTPGQGSGDPLSAFFGQGTRLTVV.

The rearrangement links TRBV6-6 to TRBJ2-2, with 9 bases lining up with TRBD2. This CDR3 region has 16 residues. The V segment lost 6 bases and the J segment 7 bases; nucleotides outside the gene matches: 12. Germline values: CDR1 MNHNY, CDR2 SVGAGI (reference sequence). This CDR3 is CASRDGLATDGGELFF. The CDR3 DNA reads TGTGCCAGCAGGGACGGACTAGCGACCGACGGCGGGGAGCTGTTTTTT.

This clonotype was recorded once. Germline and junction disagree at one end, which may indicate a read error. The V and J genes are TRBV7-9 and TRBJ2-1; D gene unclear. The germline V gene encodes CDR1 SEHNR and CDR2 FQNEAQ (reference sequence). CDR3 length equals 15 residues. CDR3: CASSPQRQSYNEHFF. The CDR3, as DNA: TGTGCCAGCAGCCCCCAACGCCAGAGCTACAATGAGCACTTCTTC.

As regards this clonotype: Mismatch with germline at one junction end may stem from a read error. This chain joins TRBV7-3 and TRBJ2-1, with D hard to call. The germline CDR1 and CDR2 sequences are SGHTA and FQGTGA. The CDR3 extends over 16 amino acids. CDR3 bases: TGTGCCGGCAGCTCCCTTAGTAGTTCCTCCTACAATGAGCAGTTCTTC. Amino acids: CAGSSLSSSSYNEQFF. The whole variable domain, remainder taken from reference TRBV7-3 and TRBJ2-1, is GAGVSQTPSNKVTEKGKYVELRCDPISGHTALYWYRQSLGQGPEFLIYFQGTGAADDSGLPNDRFFAVRPEGSVSTLKIQRTERGDSAVYLCAGSSLSSSSYNEQFFGPGTRLTVL.

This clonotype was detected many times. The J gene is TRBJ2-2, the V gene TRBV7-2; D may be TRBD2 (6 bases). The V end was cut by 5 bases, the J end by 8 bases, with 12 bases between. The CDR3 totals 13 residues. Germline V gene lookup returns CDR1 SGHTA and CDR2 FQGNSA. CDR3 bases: TGTGCCAGCAGCCGGGACTTTTTGGGGGAGCTGTTTTTT. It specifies CASSRDFLGELFF.

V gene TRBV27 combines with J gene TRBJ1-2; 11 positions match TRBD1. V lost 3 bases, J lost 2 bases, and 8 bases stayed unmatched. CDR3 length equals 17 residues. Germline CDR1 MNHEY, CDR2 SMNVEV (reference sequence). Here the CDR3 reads CASSFLVRDRGNYGYTF. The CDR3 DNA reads TGTGCCAGCAGTTTCCTGGTACGGGACAGGGGGAACTATGGCTACACCTTC.

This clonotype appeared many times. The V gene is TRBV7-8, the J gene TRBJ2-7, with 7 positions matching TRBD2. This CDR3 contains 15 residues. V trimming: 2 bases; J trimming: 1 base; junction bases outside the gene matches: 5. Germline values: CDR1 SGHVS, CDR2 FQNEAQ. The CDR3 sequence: CASSLLGGESYEQYF. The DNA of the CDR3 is TGTGCCAGCAGCTTACTGGGGGGGGAGTCCTACGAGCAGTACTTC.

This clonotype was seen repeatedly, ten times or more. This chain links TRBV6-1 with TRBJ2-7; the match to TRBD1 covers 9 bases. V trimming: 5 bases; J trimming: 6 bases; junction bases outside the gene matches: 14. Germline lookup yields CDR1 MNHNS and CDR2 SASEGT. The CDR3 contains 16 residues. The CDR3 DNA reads TGTGCCAGCAGTTCTACCACCGGGACAGGGTTCCTCGAGCAGTACTTC. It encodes CASSSTTGTGFLEQYF.

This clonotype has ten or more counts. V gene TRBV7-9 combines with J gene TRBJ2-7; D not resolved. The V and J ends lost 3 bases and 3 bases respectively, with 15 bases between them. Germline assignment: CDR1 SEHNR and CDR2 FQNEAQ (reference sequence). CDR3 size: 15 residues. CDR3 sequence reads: CASSFPAQAGYEQYF. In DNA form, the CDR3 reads TGTGCCAGCAGCTTTCCCGCGCAGGCTGGCTACGAGCAGTACTTC.

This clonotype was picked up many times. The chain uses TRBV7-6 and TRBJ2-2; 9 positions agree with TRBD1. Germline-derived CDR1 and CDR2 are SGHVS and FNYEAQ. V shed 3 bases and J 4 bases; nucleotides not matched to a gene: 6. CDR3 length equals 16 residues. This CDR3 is CASSFGTGLATGELFF. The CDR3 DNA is TGTGCCAGCAGCTTCGGGACAGGGCTTGCCACCGGGGAGCTGTTTTTT.

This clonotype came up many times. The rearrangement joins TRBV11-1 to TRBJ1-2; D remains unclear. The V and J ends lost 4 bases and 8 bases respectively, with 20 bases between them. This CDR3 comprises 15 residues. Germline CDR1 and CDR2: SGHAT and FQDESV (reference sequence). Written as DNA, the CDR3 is TGTGCCAGCAGCTCACGGACGGGCTCGGGCTTCGGCTACACCTTC. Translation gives CASSSRTGSGFGYTF.

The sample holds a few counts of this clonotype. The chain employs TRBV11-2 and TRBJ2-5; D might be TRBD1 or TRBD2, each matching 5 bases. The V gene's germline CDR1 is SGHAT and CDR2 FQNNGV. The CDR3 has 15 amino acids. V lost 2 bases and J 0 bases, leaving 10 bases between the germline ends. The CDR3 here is CASSLRLGDQETQYF. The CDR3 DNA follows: TGTGCCAGCAGCTTAAGACTGGGGGACCAAGAGACCCAGTACTTC.

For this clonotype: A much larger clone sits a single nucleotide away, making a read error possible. This CDR3 reads CASSFGNREDTQYF. The CDR3 nucleotides read TGTGCCAGCAGCTTCGGGAACAGGGAAGATACGCAGTATTTT. This rearrangement joins TRBV7-2 to TRBJ2-3; D possibly corresponds to TRBD1 (6 bases). In germline, CDR1 is SGHTA, CDR2 FQGNSA. The CDR3 spans 14 residues. With 3 bases removed from V and 5 bases from J, the gap between germline ends came to 12 bases. The whole variable domain, filled in from reference TRBV7-2 and TRBJ2-3, reads GAGVSQSPSNKVTEKGKDVELRCDPISGHTALYWYRQSLGQGLEFLIYFQGNSAPDKSGLPSDRFSAERTGGSVSTLTIQRTQQEDSAVYLCASSFGNREDTQYFGPGTRLTVL.

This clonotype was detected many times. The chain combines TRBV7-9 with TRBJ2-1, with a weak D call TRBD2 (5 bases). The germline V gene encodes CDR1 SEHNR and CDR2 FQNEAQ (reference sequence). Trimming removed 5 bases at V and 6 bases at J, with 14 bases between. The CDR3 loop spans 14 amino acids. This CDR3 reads CASSQTYGINEQFF. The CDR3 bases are TGTGCCAGCAGCCAAACGTACGGGATCAATGAGCAGTTCTTC.

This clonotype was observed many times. CDR3 nucleotide sequence: TGTGCCAGCAGTTCCCTCGGGGGGACTAGCAATGAGCAGTTCTTC. Amino acids: CASSSLGGTSNEQFF. The V gene is TRBV12-3 or TRBV12-4, the J gene TRBJ2-1; 8 bases align to TRBD2. V dropped 4 bases and J dropped 6; count of bases not matched to a gene: 8. This CDR3 contains 15 residues.

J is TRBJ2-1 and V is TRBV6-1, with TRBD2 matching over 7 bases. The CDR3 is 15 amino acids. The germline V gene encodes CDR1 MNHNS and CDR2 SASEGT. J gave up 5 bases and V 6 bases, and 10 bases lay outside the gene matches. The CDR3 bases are TGTGCCAGCAGCCGGTGGGCGGGAGAGAACAATGAGCAGTTCTTC. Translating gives CASSRWAGENNEQFF.

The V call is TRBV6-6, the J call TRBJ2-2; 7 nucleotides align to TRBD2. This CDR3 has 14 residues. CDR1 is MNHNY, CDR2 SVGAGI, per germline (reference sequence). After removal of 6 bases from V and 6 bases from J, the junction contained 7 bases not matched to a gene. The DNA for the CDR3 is TGTGCCAGCAGAACCTCGGGAGGATCCGGGGAGCTGTTTTTT. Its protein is CASRTSGGSGELFF.

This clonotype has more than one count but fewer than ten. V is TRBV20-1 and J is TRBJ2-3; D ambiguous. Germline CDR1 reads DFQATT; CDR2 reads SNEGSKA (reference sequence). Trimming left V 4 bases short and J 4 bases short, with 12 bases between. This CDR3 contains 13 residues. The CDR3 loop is CSAKGFGADTQYF. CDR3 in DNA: TGCAGTGCTAAAGGCTTCGGCGCAGATACGCAGTATTTT.

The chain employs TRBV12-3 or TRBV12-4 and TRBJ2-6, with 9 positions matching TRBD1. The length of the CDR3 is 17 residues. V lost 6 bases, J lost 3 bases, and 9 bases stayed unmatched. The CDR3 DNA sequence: TGTGCCAGCAGGCCCGGGACAGGGCAGATTGGGGCCAACGTCCTGACTTTC. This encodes CASRPGTGQIGANVLTF.

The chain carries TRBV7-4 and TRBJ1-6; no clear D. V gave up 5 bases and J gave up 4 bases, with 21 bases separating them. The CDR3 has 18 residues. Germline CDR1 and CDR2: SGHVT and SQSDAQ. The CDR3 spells CASSPQGSETGYNSPLHF. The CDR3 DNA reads TGTGCCAGCAGCCCGCAAGGGAGTGAGACGGGTTATAATTCACCCCTCCACTTT. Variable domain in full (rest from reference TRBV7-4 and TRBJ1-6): GAGVSQSPRYKVAKRGRDVALRCDSISGHVTLYWYRQTLGQGSEVLTYSQSDAQRDKSGRPSGRFSAERPERSVSTLKIQRTEQGDSAVYLCASSPQGSETGYNSPLHFGNGTRLTVT.

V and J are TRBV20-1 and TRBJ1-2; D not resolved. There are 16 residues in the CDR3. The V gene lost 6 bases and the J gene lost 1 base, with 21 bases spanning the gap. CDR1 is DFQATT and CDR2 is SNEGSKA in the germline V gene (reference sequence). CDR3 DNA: TGCAGTGCCCTCCCGAGGGTCGCGACGGGTAACTATGGCTACACCTTC. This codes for CSALPRVATGNYGYTF.

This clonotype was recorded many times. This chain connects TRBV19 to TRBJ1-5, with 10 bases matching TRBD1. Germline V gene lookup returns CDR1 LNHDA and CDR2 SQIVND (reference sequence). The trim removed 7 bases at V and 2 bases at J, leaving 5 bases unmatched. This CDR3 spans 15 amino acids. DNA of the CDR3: TGTGCCAGTACCCGACAGGGGGCAGGCAATCAGCCCCAGCATTTT. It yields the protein CASTRQGAGNQPQHF.